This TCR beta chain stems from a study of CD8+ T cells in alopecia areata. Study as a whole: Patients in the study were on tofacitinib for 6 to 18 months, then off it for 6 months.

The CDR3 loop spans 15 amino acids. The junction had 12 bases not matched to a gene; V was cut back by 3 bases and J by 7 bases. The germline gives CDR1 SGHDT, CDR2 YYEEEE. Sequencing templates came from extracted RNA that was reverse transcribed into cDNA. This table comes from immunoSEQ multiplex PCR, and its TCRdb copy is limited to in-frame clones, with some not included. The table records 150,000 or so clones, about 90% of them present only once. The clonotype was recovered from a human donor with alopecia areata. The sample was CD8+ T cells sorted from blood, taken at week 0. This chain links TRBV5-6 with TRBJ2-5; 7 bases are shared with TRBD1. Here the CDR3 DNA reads TGTGCCAGCAGCTCCGGGACAGCTACCTATTGGACCCAGTACTTC. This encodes CASSSGTATYWTQYF.